The clone carrying this TCR beta chain was detected a few times. Its antigen is still unknown. This sample stems from a study of T-cell memory formation after mild COVID-19. Study-wide context: Most TCR clusters belonged to a single donor.

Study outcomes and limitations: Later expanders leaned CD4+, whereas day 15 to 85 contracting clones were balanced CD4/CD8. Researchers report contracting CD4+ clones mostly in CM and EM, with CD8+ clones in EMRA. Some SARS-CoV-2-responding clones were already detected in memory before infection.

TCRdb independently ran MiXCR on the 5' RACE reads; one entry per CDR3 protein. In the table there are some 100,000 distinct CDR3 sequences, approximately 12% of which are singletons. The CDR3 runs to 16 residues. CDR1 is MNHEY and CDR2 is SVGAGI in the germline V gene. V was trimmed by 6 bases and J by 8 bases, leaving 22 bases between them. The chain joins TRBV6-5 to TRBJ1-4; a possible D gene is TRBD1 (5 bases). Sequenced: PBMCs or a T cell subset sorted from them (not recorded which). The clonotype was recovered from a man aged 18 to 30 who had mild COVID-19 (a few samples of this study predate the infection). Cell type and time point are not known. Written as DNA, the CDR3 is TGTGCCAGCAGCCACGGGACCTTTCGCTTTGTAGAAAAACTGTTTTTT. Its protein product is CASSHGTFRFVEKLFF.